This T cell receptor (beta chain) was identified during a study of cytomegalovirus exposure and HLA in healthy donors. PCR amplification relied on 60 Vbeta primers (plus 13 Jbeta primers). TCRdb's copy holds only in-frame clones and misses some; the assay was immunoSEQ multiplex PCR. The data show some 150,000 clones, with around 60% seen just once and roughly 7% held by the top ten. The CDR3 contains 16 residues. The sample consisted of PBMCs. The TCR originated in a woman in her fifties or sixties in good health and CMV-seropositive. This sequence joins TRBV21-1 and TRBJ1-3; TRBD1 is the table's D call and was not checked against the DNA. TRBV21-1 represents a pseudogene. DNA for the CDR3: TGTGCCAGCAGACTCCTCCAGGGGTACTCTGGAAACACCATATATTTT. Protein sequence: CASRLLQGYSGNTIYF.